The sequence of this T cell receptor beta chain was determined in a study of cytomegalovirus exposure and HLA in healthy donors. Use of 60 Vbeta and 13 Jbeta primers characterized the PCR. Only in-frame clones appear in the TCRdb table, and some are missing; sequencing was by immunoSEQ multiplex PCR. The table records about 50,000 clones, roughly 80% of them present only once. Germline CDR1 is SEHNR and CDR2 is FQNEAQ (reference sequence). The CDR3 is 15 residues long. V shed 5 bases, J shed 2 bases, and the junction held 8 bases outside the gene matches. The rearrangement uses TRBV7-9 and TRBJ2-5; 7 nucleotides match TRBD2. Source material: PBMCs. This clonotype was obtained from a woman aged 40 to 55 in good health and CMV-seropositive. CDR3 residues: CASSLKTSMQETQYF. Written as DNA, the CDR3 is TGTGCCAGCAGCCTTAAGACTAGCATGCAAGAGACCCAGTACTTC.